What follows are 18 T cell receptor beta chains derived from one specimen sequenced in a study of cytomegalovirus exposure and HLA in healthy donors. The PCR had 60 Vbeta and 13 Jbeta primers. The method was immunoSEQ multiplex PCR; TCRdb's version includes in-frame clones alone and lacks a portion of them. Here the sample spans about 130,000 clones, roughly 84% being singletons. The specimen was PBMCs. These receptors originate from a boy aged 5-17 years in good health and CMV-seronegative.

The V gene is TRBV6-6, the J gene TRBJ1-5; D is ambiguous. V was shortened by 6 bases and J by 0 bases, with 12 bases between the two germline ends. The CDR3 is 15 amino acids. Germline assignment: CDR1 MNHNY and CDR2 SVGAGI (reference sequence). The CDR3 region has the DNA TGTGCCAGCAGGCATATTGACAATAGCAATCAGCCCCAGCATTTT. Translation: CASRHIDNSNQPQHF.

The V gene is TRBV6-1, the J gene TRBJ2-5; 10 nucleotides agree with TRBD2. V was pared by 2 bases and J by 5 bases, with 8 bases of the junction left unmatched. The CDR3 is 16 residues long. From germline, CDR1 is MNHNS and CDR2 SASEGT. CDR3 DNA: TGTGCCAGCAGTGAACTAGCGGGGGCCCAGGAGGAGACCCAGTACTTC. Translation: CASSELAGAQEETQYF.

The chain joins TRBV6-5 to TRBJ1-1; 8 positions match TRBD1. The V gene end was trimmed by 5 bases and the J gene end by 0 bases; junction bases not matched to a gene: 5. Germline V gives CDR1 MNHEY, CDR2 SVGAGI. There are 15 residues in the CDR3. CDR3 coding DNA: TGTGCCAGCAGTGGACAGGGTCAAATGAACACTGAAGCTTTCTTT. Its protein product is CASSGQGQMNTEAFF.

The gene calls are TRBV27 and TRBJ1-1; 7 positions agree with TRBD1. V shed 6 bases, J shed 3 bases, and the junction held 7 bases outside the gene matches. The CDR3 consists of 14 residues. The germline V gene has CDR1 MNHEY and CDR2 SMNVEV (reference sequence). CDR3 loop: CASRPDRLDTEAFF. The CDR3 DNA reads as TGTGCCAGCAGACCGGACAGGTTGGACACTGAAGCTTTCTTT.

This chain links TRBV30 with TRBJ1-5; D perhaps matches TRBD1 (6 bases). This CDR3 has 16 residues. Germline CDR1 and CDR2: GTSNPN and SVGIG (reference sequence). Between the trimmed V and J ends, which lost 2 bases and 1 base, there was a span of 15 bases. The CDR3, as DNA: TGTGCCTGGAGTCGAACAGGGAAATTAAGCAATCAGCCCCAGCATTTT. Translation gives CAWSRTGKLSNQPQHF. The full variable domain, in which reference TRBV30 and TRBJ1-5 provide the parts outside the CDR3, is SQTIHQWPATLVQPVGSPLSLECTVEGTSNPNLYWYRQAAGRGLQLLFYSVGIGQISSEVPQNLSASRPQDRQFILSSKKLLLSDSGFYLCAWSRTGKLSNQPQHFGDGTRLSIL.

V gene TRBV19 combines with J gene TRBJ2-4; 13 positions match TRBD2. This CDR3 contains 14 residues. The J segment lost 13 bases and the V segment lost 8 bases, leaving 11 bases of the junction unmatched. Germline lookup yields CDR1 LNHDA and CDR2 SQIVND (reference sequence). As DNA, the CDR3 is TGTGCCAGTTCCGAACTAGCGGGAGGGCCGGGACAGTACTTC. Protein product: CASSELAGGPGQYF. The full variable domain, with the rest looked up from reference TRBV19 and TRBJ2-4, is DGGITQSPKYLFRKEGQNVTLSCEQNLNHDAMYWYRQDPGQGLRLIYYSQIVNDFQKGDIAEGYSVSREKKESFPLTVTSAQKNPTAFYLCASSELAGGPGQYFGAGTRLSVL.

The chain recombines TRBV5-4 with TRBJ2-1; 9 positions agree with TRBD2. Germline CDR1 and CDR2: SGHNT and YYREEE (reference sequence). After removal of 4 bases from V and 2 bases from J, the junction contained 4 bases not matched to a gene. This CDR3 contains 15 residues. The CDR3 DNA is TGTGCCAGCAGCCATCCTAGCGGGGCCTACAATGAGCAGTTCTTC. It yields the protein CASSHPSGAYNEQFF. Full variable domain (remainder filled in from reference TRBV5-4 and TRBJ2-1): ETGVTQSPTHLIKTRGQQVTLRCSSQSGHNTVSWYQQALGQGPQFIFQYYREEENGRGNFPPRFSGLQFPNYSSELNVNALELDDSALYLCASSHPSGAYNEQFFGPGTRLTVL.

This chain uses TRBV29-1 with TRBJ2-7; tentatively, D is TRBD1 (5 bases). The CDR3 has 12 amino acids. With 7 bases removed from V and 3 bases from J, the gap between germline ends came to 13 bases. The V gene's germline CDR1 is SQVTM and CDR2 ANQGSEA. Written as DNA, the CDR3 is TGCAGCGGCGGCAGGGCTATCTACGAGCAGTACTTC. Translating it yields CSGGRAIYEQYF.

The genes are TRBV19 and TRBJ2-7, with D maybe TRBD2 (6 bases). Germline loops: CDR1 LNHDA, CDR2 SQIVND (reference sequence). V was shortened by 1 base and J by 0 bases, with 10 bases between the two germline ends. The CDR3 is 15 amino acids. The CDR3 sequence: CASSIGGDPSYEQYF. CDR3 nucleotide sequence: TGTGCCAGTAGTATAGGCGGGGACCCCTCCTACGAGCAGTACTTC.

The chain joins TRBV5-4 to TRBJ2-1; 10 bases are a match to TRBD2. The CDR3 has 15 amino acids. Germline V CDR1 and CDR2: SGHNT, YYREEE (reference sequence). Trimming cost V 6 bases and J 7 bases; bases outside gene matches: 10. The CDR3 region is CASTPSSGSLNEQFF. The CDR3 DNA follows: TGTGCCAGCACCCCCTCTAGCGGGAGTCTAAATGAGCAGTTCTTC.

The gene calls are TRBV13 and TRBJ2-1, with TRBD2 matching 11 bases. The germline CDR1 and CDR2 sequences are PRHDT and FYEKMQ (reference sequence). CDR3 length: 16 residues. V lost 5 bases to trimming and J lost 6 bases; unmatched junction nucleotides: 9. The CDR3 spells CASSDPLAGGLNEQFF. In DNA form, the CDR3 reads TGTGCCAGCAGCGACCCCTTAGCGGGAGGGCTCAATGAGCAGTTCTTC.

This sequence joins TRBV7-2 and TRBJ1-1, with 7 bases lining up with TRBD1. The V segment lost 1 base and the J segment 4 bases; nucleotides outside the gene matches: 6. The CDR3 is made up of 15 amino acids. Germline V gene lookup returns CDR1 SGHTA and CDR2 FQGNSA. The CDR3 spells CASSLVAGGLTEAFF. In DNA form, the CDR3 reads TGTGCCAGCAGCTTAGTGGCAGGGGGACTCACTGAAGCTTTCTTT.

V gene TRBV6-5 combines with J gene TRBJ1-5; tentative D call: TRBD1 (5 bases). The CDR3 has 14 residues. Germline CDR1 MNHEY, CDR2 SVGAGI. With 4 bases removed from V and 8 bases from J, the gap between germline ends came to 15 bases. The CDR3 spells CASSSNTGVEPQHF. The CDR3 nucleotides are TGTGCCAGCAGTTCCAATACAGGAGTAGAGCCCCAGCATTTT.

This chain joins TRBV7-9 and TRBJ1-2, with D tentatively TRBD1 (6 bases). CDR1 is SEHNR, CDR2 FQNEAQ, per germline (reference sequence). The CDR3 has 14 amino acids. V lost 1 base and J 4 bases, leaving 10 bases between the germline ends. The CDR3 loop is CASSLDRGTYGYTF. The CDR3 DNA follows: TGTGCCAGCAGCTTAGATAGGGGGACCTATGGCTACACCTTC.

The gene calls are TRBV30 and TRBJ2-1; possible D gene TRBD2, 5 bases. This CDR3 is built from 14 residues. Trimming pared 5 bases from V and 3 bases from J, leaving 14 bases between. Germline loops: CDR1 GTSNPN, CDR2 SVGIG (reference sequence). The CDR3 bases are TGTGCCTGGTCTCGACTAACCCTCTACAATGAGCAGTTCTTC. Encoded protein: CAWSRLTLYNEQFF.

As DNA, the CDR3 is TGCGCCAGCAGCTTGGGGCTGGGACAGGTTAACAATGAGCAGTTCTTC. It codes for CASSLGLGQVNNEQFF. The chain is built from TRBV5-1 and TRBJ2-1, with 8 bases fitting TRBD1. The length of the CDR3 is 16 residues. V shed 0 bases, J shed 5 bases, and the junction held 7 bases outside the gene matches. From germline, CDR1 is SGHRS and CDR2 YFSETQ.

The chain combines TRBV7-9 with TRBJ2-7; TRBD2 agrees at 7 bases. Germline CDR1 is SEHNR and CDR2 is FQNEAQ (reference sequence). The CDR3 is made up of 11 amino acids. J lost 4 bases, V lost 7 bases, and 1 base had no gene match. The CDR3 loop reads CASTGGYEQYF. CDR3 sequence (DNA): TGTGCCAGCACCGGGGGGTACGAGCAGTACTTC.

The V gene is TRBV25-1, the J gene TRBJ2-5; a weak D match, TRBD1 (6 bases). The DNA end is a closer match to TRBJ2-7, so the J assignment may be wrong. CDR1 MGHDK and CDR2 SYGVNS come from the germline V gene. This CDR3 comprises 14 residues. The chain's CDR3 is CASSETGISYEQYF. The CDR3 DNA is TGTGCCAGCAGTGAAACAGGGATCTCCTACGAGCAGTACTTC.